This TCR beta chain was found in a study of cytomegalovirus exposure and HLA in healthy donors. Both 60 Vbeta primers and 13 Jbeta primers went into the PCR. Clones were sequenced by immunoSEQ multiplex PCR, and TCRdb holds only the in-frame ones, with some missing. The table lists roughly 40,000 clones, over 70% of them singletons, with approximately 3% in the top ten. V was shortened by 2 bases and J by 0 bases, with 11 bases between the two germline ends. Per the germline V gene, CDR1 is LGHNA and CDR2 is YSLEER. The CDR3 is 16 residues long. Sequenced: PBMCs. The genes are TRBV4-3 and TRBJ2-1; D possibly corresponds to TRBD2 (5 bases). The sequence was collected from a man aged 45 to 65 in good health and CMV-seronegative. CDR3 residues: CASSQSPGSSYNEQFF. The CDR3 coding sequence is TGCGCCAGCAGCCAAAGTCCGGGGAGCTCCTACAATGAGCAGTTCTTC.